Sequencing of this T cell receptor beta chain was carried out in a study of cytomegalovirus exposure and HLA in healthy donors. Points from the study as a whole: Among the CMV-associated chains, a few were confirmed in vitro as specific for CMV antigens.

V was shortened by 0 bases and J by 0 bases, with 10 bases between the two germline ends. The germline gives CDR1 GTSNPN, CDR2 SVGIG (reference sequence). The CDR3 runs to 15 residues. As for this clone: Its specificity is not known.

PCR used 60 Vbeta primers and 13 Jbeta primers. Produced via immunoSEQ multiplex PCR; TCRdb's table is partial and in-frame only. The table shows about 200,000 clones, with 70% to 80% occurring only once. Sequenced: PBMCs. This sequence originates from a male donor in good health and CMV-seronegative. The chain recombines TRBV30 with TRBJ2-3; no definite D call. The chain's CDR3 is CAWSVSLRSTDTQYF. CDR3 bases: TGTGCCTGGAGTGTCTCTTTGCGGAGCACAGATACGCAGTATTTT. Drawing the rest from reference TRBV30 and TRBJ2-3, the complete variable domain is SQTIHQWPATLVQPVGSPLSLECTVEGTSNPNLYWYRQAAGRGLQLLFYSVGIGQISSEVPQNLSASRPQDRQFILSSKKLLLSDSGFYLCAWSVSLRSTDTQYFGPGTRLTVL.